This T cell receptor (beta chain) was captured by sequencing in a study of tumor-infiltrating lymphocytes in primary liver carcinoma. Background on the study: The number of productive TCRbeta reads per sample ranged from roughly 3.65 to 7.5 million and was similar across tissue types.

Germline CDR1 is MDHEN and CDR2 is SYDVKM. Trimming stripped 6 bases from V and 5 bases from J, with 30 bases between. The CDR3 is made up of 19 amino acids. Co-extracting RNA and DNA was done with 20-30 mg of unsorted bulk tissue as input. Each participant had primary liver carcinoma, and surgical resection was the treatment. With a constant-region primer, TCR beta cDNA was made from 450 to 650 ng of total RNA. TCR beta libraries came from three nested multiplex PCR rounds using slightly modified ARM-PCR. Running approximately 10 cycles apiece, the first two PCR rounds relied on TRBV1-TRBV30 forward primers together with a C-beta reverse primer. TCRdb re-analysed the multiplex PCR reads in MiXCR, keeping a single row per CDR3 protein. The data show under 110,000 distinct CDR3 sequences, about 63% seen once.

This receptor was taken from an older woman with primary liver carcinoma and hepatitis B virus infection. Sequencing was performed on liver tumor tissue from sampling region 2. Specified subset: tumor region T2, inferior pole. The rearrangement joins TRBV28 to TRBJ2-3, with D perhaps TRBD2 (5 bases). The chain's CDR3 is CASRYSPTGERAVGDTQYF. DNA of the CDR3: TGTGCCAGCAGATACTCCCCAACCGGCGAGAGGGCGGTGGGAGATACGCAGTATTTT.